This T cell receptor (beta chain) was captured by sequencing in a study of patients and donors after allogeneic stem cell transplantation. The ends were cut back, 2 bases at V and 10 bases at J, with 19 bases in the middle. The CDR3 totals 16 residues. Germline V gene lookup returns CDR1 SGHDT and CDR2 YYEEEE. TCRdb ran MiXCR on the RT-PCR reads and lists one entry per CDR3 protein. The sample yields more than 150,000 distinct CDR3 sequences, 24% seen once. This clonotype was seen only a few times. This TCR derives from a human donor who was either an allogeneic HSCT recipient or a stem cell or donor lymphocyte infusion donor (not recorded which). It is not recorded whose cells these are; they may come from a transplant donor. Source material: blood, either unsorted or a sorted T cell fraction (not recorded which). This rearrangement joins TRBV5-6 to TRBJ1-6, with D unclear. CDR3: CASSFGPDIRSSPLHF. The CDR3, as DNA: TGTGCCAGCAGCTTCGGGCCCGACATCCGGAGCTCACCCCTCCACTTT.